There are many counts of the clone carrying this T cell receptor (beta chain). Its matching antigen is unknown. The authors made cDNA by 5'RACE with 10-nucleotide random UMIs. MiXCR was run by TCRdb on the 5' RACE reads, yielding one entry per CDR3 protein. This sample has tens of thousands of distinct CDR3 sequences, with around 5.3% found just once. This sample stems from a study of neurological immune-mediated disorders. Study-wide results and limits: Phylogenetic grouping assigned the repertoires of 18 of 34 multiple sclerosis patients to one related-CDR3 cluster, which constitutes a possible signature.

The V end was cut by 1 base, the J end by 6 bases, with 5 bases between. CDR3 length equals 12 residues. Germline V gene sequence: CDR1 SGHTA, CDR2 FQGNSA. This receptor was obtained from a woman younger than 35 with multiple sclerosis. Sequenced sample: CD4+ T cells from blood. This rearrangement joins TRBV7-2 to TRBJ2-3; D remains unclear. The CDR3, as DNA: TGTGCCAGCAGCTTAGGATGGGATACGCAGTATTTT. Amino acids: CASSLGWDTQYF.